This TCR beta chain was captured in a study of T cells of healthy individuals. TCRdb re-called the 5' RACE reads with MiXCR, one entry per CDR3 protein. There are about 82,000 distinct CDR3 sequences in the sample; about 5% occur only once, and around 7.6% lies in the top ten. The CDR3 loop spans 13 amino acids. The V gene lost 4 bases and the J gene lost 4 bases, with 11 bases spanning the gap. In germline, CDR1 is SGHAT, CDR2 FQDESV (reference sequence). This clonotype was detected ten times or more. This sequence originates from a female donor in good health. The chain recombines TRBV11-1 with TRBJ2-7, with TRBD2 as a possible D gene (6 bases). CDR3 residues: CASSYLREYEQYF. In nucleotides, the CDR3 is TGTGCCAGCAGCTATTTACGGGAGTACGAGCAGTACTTC.